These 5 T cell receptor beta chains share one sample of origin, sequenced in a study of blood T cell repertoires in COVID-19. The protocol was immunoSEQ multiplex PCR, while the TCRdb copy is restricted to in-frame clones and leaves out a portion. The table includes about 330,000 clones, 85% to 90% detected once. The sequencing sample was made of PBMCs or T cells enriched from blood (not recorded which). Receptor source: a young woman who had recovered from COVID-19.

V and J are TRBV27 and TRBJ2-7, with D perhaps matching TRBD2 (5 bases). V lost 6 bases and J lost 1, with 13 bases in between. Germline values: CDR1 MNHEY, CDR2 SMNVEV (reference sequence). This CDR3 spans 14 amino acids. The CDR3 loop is CASRPTGWSYEQYF. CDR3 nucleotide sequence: TGTGCCAGCAGGCCCACGGGGTGGTCCTACGAGCAGTACTTC.

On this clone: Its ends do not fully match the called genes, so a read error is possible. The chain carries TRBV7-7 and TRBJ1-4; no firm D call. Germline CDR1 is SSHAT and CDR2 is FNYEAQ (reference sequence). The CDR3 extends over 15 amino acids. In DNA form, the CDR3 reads TGTGCTAGCAGCTTAGGCCCGGGGATCGATGAAAAACTGTTTTTT. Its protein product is CASSLGPGIDEKLFF.

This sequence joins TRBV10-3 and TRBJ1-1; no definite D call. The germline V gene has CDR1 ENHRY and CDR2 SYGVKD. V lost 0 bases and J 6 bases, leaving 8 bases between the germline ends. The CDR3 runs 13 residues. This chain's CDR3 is CAISESARSEAFF. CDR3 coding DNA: TGTGCCATCAGTGAGTCGGCTAGATCTGAAGCTTTCTTT.

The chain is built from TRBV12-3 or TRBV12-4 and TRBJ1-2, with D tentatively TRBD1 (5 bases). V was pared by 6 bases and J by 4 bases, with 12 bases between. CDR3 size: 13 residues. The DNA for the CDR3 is TGTGCCAGCAGCAGCGCGGGGGTCTATGGCTACACCTTC. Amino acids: CASSSAGVYGYTF.

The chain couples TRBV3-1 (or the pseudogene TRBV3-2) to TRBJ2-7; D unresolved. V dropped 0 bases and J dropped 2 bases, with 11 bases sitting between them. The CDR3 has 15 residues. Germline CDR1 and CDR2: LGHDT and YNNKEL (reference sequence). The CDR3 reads CASSQDRGIAYEQYF. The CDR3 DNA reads TGTGCCAGCAGCCAAGACCGAGGAATTGCCTACGAGCAGTACTTC.